The clone carrying this TCR beta chain has more than one count but fewer than ten. Trimming took 10 bases from V and 2 from J; bases not matched to a gene: 3. This CDR3 is 13 amino acids long. Germline values: CDR1 SGHTA, CDR2 FQGNSA. This entry is derived from a study of regulatory T cells in long-lasting Graves disease. The authors built TCR beta libraries using iRepertoire HTBI primers and Arm-PCR of CDR3 regions. MiXCR, run by TCRdb on the multiplex PCR reads, gives a single entry per CDR3 protein. The table has about 350,000 distinct CDR3 sequences, roughly 17% seen once. The time point is: newly diagnosed GD, antithyroid drugs for less than 3 months. Isolated PBMC RNA provided the starting material for the TCR library. This sample also appeared in a second study, on T cells in Graves' hyperthyroidism and ophthalmopathy. This second study notes: Each diagnosis drew on symptoms, thyroxine, TRAb, thyroid ultrasound and orbital computed tomography findings. The HTBI primer set served for first-round RT-PCR of the TCR CDR3. Expanded thyroid clonotypes (above 0.001) were mostly also found in blood. The model predicted ophthalmopathy a median around 6 months before onset.

This sample comprised peripheral blood mononuclear cells (PBMCs), obtained at new diagnosis, from a patient treated with antithyroid drugs. V is TRBV7-2 and J is TRBJ1-5; 9 positions agree with TRBD1. The receptor's source is a man between 40 and 49 years old with Graves disease. The CDR3 sequence is CAKGQGGNQPQHF. The CDR3 DNA follows: TGTGCCAAGGGACAGGGCGGCAATCAGCCCCAGCATTTT.